This T cell receptor beta chain was captured by sequencing in a study of post-analysis software for immune sequencing data. With 6 bases clipped from V and 10 bases from J, the junction kept 8 bases outside the gene matches. The CDR3 is 15 amino acids. Only a few counts were recorded for this clonotype. The antigen is undetermined. Findings and limits, study-wide: Relative to controls, patients had 5 or 6 TRBV segments at higher frequency, with TRBV5-6, TRBV5-1 and TRBV20-1 among these.

The authors incorporated unique molecular identifiers into the TCR beta cDNA libraries. From the PCR reads, TCRdb called clonotypes with MiXCR, one entry per CDR3 protein. The table lists approximately 660,000 distinct CDR3 sequences, about 60% of them singletons. V gene TRBV12-3 or TRBV12-4 combines with J gene TRBJ1-6; 11 bases are a match to TRBD1. The sequencing input was blood. The clonotype originates from a girl aged 2-10 years with multiple sclerosis. The CDR3 region has the DNA TGTGCCAGCAGCCCCCGGGACAGGGGGGCCTCACCCCTCCACTTT. It specifies CASSPRDRGASPLHF.